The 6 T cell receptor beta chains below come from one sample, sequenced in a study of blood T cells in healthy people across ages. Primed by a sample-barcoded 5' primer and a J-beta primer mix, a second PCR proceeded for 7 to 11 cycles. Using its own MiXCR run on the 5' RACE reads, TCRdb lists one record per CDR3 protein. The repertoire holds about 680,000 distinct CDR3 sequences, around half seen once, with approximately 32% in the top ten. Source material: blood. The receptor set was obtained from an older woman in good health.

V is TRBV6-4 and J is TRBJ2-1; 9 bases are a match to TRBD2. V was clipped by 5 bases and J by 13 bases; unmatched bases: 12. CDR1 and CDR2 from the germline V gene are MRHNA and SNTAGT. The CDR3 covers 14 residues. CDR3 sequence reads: CASSRGLAGEGQFF. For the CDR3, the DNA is TGTGCCAGCAGTCGTGGCTTAGCGGGAGAAGGCCAGTTCTTC.

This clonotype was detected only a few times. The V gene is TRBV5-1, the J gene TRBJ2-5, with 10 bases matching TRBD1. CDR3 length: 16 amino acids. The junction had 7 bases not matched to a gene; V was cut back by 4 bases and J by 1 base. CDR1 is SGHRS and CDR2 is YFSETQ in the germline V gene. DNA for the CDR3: TGCGCCAGCAGCCCCGGACAGGGGGTTTTCCAAGAGACCCAGTACTTC. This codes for CASSPGQGVFQETQYF. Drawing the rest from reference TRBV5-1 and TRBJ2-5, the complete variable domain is KAGVTQTPRYLIKTRGQQVTLSCSPISGHRSVSWYQQTPGQGLQFLFEYFSETQRNKGNFPGRFSGRQFSNSRSEMNVSTLELGDSALYLCASSPGQGVFQETQYFGPGTRLLVL.

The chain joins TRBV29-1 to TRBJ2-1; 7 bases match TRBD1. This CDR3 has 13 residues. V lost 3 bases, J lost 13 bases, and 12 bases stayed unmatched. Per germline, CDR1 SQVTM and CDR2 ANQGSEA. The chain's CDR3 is CSVDTNTGQVQFF. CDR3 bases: TGCAGCGTTGACACGAATACCGGACAGGTACAGTTCTTC.

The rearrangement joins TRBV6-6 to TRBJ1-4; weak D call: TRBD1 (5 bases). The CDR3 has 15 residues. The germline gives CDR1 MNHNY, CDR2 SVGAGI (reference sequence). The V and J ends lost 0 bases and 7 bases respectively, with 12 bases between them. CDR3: CASSYSTGEREKLFF. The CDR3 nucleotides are TGTGCCAGCAGTTACTCGACGGGGGAACGTGAAAAACTGTTTTTT.

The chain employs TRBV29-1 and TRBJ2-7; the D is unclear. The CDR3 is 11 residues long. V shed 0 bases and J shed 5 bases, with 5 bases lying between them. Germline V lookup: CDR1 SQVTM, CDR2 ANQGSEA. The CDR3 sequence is CSVEEGHEQYF. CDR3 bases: TGCAGCGTTGAAGAAGGGCACGAGCAGTACTTC.

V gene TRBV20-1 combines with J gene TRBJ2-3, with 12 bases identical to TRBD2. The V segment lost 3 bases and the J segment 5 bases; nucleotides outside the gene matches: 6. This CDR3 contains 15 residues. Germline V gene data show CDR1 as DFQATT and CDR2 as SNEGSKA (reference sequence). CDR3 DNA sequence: TGCAGTGCTAGGGTGACTAGCGGGAGAGGAGATACGCAGTATTTT. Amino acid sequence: CSARVTSGRGDTQYF.